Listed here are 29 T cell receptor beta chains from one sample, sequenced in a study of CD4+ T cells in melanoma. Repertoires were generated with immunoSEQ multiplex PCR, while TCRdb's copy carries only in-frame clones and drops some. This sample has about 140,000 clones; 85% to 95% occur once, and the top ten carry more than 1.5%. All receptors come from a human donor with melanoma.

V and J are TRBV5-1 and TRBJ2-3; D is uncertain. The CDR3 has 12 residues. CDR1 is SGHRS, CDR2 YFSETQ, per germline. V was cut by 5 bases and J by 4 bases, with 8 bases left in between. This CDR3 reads CASRNPPDTQYF. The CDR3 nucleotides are TGCGCCAGCAGGAACCCCCCAGATACGCAGTATTTT.

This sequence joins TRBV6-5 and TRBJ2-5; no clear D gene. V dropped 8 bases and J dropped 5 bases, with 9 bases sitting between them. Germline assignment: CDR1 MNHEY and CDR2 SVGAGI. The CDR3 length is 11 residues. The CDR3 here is CASAIGETQYF. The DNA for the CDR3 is TGTGCCAGCGCGATCGGGGAGACCCAGTACTTC.

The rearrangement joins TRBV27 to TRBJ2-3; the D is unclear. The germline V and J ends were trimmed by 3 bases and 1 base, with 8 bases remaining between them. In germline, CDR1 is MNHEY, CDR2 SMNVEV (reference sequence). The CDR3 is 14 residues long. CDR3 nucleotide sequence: TGTGCCAGCAGTTTCTCTTATCGCACAGATACGCAGTATTTT. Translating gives CASSFSYRTDTQYF.

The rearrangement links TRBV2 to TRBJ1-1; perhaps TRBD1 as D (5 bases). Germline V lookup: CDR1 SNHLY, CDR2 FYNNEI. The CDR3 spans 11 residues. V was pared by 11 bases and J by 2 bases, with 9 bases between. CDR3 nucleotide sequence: TGTGCCGAAGGGGCTAACACTGAAGCTTTCTTT. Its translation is CAEGANTEAFF. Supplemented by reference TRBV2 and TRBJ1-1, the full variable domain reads EPEVTQTPSHQVTQMGQEVILRCVPISNHLYFYWYRQILGQKVEFLVSFYNNEISEKSEIFDDQFSVERPDGSNFTLKIRSTKLEDSAMYFCAEGANTEAFFGQGTRLTVV.

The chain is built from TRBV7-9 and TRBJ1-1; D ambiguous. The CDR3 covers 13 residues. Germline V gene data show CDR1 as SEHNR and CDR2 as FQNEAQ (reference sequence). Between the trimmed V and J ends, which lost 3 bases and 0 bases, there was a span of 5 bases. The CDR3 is CASSLTLNTEAFF. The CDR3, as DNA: TGTGCCAGCAGCTTGACCCTGAACACTGAAGCTTTCTTT.

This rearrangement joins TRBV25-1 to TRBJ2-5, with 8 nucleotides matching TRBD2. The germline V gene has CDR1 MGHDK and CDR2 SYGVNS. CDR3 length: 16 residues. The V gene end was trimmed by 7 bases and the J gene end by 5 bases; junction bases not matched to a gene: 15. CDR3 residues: CASKGLWAGGFETQYF. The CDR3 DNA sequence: TGTGCCAGCAAAGGGCTGTGGGCGGGGGGCTTTGAGACCCAGTACTTC.

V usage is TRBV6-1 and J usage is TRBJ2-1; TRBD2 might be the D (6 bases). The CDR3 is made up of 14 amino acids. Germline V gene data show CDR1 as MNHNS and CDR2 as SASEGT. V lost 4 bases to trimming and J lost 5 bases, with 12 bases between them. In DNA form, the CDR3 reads TGTGCCAGCAGTGGACGACTAGGTCACAATGAGCAGTTCTTC. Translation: CASSGRLGHNEQFF.

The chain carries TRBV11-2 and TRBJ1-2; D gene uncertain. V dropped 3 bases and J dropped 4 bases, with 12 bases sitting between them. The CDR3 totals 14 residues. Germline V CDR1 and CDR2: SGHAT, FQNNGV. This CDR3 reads CASSLVEFRYGYTF. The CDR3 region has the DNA TGTGCCAGCAGCTTGGTTGAATTCCGCTATGGCTACACCTTC.

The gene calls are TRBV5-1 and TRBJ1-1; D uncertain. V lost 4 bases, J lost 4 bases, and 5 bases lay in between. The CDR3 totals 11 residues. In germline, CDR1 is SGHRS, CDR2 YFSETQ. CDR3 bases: TGCGCCAGCAGCGAAGGCACTGAAGCTTTCTTT. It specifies CASSEGTEAFF.

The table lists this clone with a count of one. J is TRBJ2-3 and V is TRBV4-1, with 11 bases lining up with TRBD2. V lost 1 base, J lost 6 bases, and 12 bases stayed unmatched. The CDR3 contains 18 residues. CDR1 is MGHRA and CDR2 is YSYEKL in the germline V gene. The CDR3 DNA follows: TGCGCCAGCAGCCAAGTGGGACTAGCGGTAATAAGCTCGGATACGCAGTATTTT. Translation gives CASSQVGLAVISSDTQYF.

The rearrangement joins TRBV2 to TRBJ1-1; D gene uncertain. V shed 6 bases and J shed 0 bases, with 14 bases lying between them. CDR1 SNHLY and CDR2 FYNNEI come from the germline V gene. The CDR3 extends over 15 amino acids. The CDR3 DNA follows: TGTGCCAGCAGGTCCGTCTCTTGGGTGAACACTGAAGCTTTCTTT. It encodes CASRSVSWVNTEAFF.

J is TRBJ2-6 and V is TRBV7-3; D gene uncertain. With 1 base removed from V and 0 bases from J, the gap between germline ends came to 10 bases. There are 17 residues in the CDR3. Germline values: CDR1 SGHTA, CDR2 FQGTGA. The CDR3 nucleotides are TGTGCCAGCAGCTTAATGTCTAGTACCTCTGGGGCCAACGTCCTGACTTTC. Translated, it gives CASSLMSSTSGANVLTF. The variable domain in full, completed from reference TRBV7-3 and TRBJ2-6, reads GAGVSQTPSNKVTEKGKYVELRCDPISGHTALYWYRQSLGQGPEFLIYFQGTGAADDSGLPNDRFFAVRPEGSVSTLKIQRTERGDSAVYLCASSLMSSTSGANVLTFGAGSRLTVL.

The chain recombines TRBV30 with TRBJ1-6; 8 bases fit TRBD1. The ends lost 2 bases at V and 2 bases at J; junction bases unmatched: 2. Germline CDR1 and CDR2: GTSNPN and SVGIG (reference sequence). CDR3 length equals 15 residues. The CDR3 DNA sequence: TGTGCCTGGAGTACAGGGGGACCCTATAATTCACCCCTCCACTTT. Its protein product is CAWSTGGPYNSPLHF.

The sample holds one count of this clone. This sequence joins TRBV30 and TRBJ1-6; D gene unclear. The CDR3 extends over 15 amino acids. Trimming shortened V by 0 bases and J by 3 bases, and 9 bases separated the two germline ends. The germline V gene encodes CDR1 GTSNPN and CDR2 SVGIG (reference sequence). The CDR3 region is CAWSVLGSYNSPLHF. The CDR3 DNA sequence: TGTGCCTGGAGTGTACTAGGGAGCTATAATTCACCCCTCCACTTT.

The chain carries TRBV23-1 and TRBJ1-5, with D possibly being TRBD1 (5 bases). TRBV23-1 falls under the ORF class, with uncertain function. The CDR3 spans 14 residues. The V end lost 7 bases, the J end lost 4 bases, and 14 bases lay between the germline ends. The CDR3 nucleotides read TGCGCCAGCACCCGTGGGGGACGTAATCAGCCCCAGCATTTT. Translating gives CASTRGGRNQPQHF.

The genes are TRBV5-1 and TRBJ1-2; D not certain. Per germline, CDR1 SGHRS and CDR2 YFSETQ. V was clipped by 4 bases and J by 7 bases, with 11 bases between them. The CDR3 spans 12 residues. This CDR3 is CASSLDATGYTF. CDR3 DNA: TGCGCCAGCAGCCTCGACGCTACTGGCTACACCTTC.

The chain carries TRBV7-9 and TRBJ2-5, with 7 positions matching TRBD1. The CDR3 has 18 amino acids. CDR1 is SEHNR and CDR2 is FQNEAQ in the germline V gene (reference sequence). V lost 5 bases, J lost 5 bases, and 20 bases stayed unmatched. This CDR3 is CASSPGGEWTRTQETQYF. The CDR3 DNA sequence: TGTGCCAGCAGCCCAGGGGGTGAATGGACTCGCACCCAGGAGACCCAGTACTTC.

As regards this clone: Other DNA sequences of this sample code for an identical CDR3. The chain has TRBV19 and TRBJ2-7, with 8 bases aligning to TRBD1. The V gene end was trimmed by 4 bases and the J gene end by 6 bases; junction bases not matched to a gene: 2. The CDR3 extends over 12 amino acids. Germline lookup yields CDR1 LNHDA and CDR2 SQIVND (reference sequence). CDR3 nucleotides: TGTGCCAGTAGTACCACAGGGGGCGAGCAGTACTTC. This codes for CASSTTGGEQYF.

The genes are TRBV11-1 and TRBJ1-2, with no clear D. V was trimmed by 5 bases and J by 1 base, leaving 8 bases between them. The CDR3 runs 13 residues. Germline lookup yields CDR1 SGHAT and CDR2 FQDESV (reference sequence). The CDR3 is CASSPGHNYGYTF. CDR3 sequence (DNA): TGTGCCAGCAGCCCCGGCCATAACTATGGCTACACCTTC.

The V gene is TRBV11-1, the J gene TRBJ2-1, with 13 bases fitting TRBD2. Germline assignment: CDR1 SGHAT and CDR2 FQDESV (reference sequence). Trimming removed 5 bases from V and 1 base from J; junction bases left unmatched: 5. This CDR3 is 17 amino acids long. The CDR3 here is CASSLLAGGTSYNEQFF. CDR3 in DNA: TGTGCCAGCAGCCTACTAGCGGGGGGGACGTCCTACAATGAGCAGTTCTTC.

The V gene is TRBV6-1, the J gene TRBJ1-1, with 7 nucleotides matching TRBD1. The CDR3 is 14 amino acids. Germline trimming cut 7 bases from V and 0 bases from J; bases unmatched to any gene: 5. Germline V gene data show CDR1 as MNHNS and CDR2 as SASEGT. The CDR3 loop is CASILDRVNTEAFF. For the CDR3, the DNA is TGTGCCAGCATCCTAGACAGGGTGAACACTGAAGCTTTCTTT.

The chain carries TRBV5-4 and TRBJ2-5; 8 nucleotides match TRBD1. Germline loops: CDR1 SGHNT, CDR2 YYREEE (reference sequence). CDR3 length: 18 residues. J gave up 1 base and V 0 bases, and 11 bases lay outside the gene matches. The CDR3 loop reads CASSLEGARGPGQETQYF. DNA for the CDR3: TGTGCCAGCAGCTTGGAGGGGGCCAGGGGGCCTGGCCAAGAGACCCAGTACTTC.

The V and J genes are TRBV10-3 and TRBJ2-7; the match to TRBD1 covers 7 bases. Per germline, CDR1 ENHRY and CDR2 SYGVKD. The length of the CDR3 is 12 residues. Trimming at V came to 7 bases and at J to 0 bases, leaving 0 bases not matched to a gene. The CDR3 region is CAIKGASYEQYF. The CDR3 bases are TGTGCCATCAAGGGGGCCTCCTACGAGCAGTACTTC.

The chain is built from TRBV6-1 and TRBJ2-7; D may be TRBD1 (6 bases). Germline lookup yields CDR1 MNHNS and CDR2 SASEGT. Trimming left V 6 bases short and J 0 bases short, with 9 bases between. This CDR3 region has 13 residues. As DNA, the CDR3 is TGTGCCAGCAGAGACAGGCCCTCCTACGAGCAGTACTTC. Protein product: CASRDRPSYEQYF.

The CDR3 sequence: CASSEEFGGEGTEAFF. The DNA of the CDR3 is TGTGCCAGCAGTGAAGAGTTCGGGGGAGAGGGCACTGAAGCTTTCTTT. The chain is built from TRBV2 and TRBJ1-1; D is perhaps TRBD1 (5 bases). The CDR3 length is 16 residues. V was trimmed by 1 base and J by 4 bases, leaving 16 bases between them. Germline values: CDR1 SNHLY, CDR2 FYNNEI.

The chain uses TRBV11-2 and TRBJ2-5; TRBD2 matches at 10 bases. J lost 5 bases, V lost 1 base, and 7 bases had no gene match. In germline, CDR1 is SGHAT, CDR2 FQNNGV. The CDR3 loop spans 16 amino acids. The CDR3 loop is CASSLGLAGARETQYF. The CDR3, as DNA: TGTGCCAGCAGCTTAGGACTAGCGGGTGCAAGGGAGACCCAGTACTTC. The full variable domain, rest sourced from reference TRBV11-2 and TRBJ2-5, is EAGVAQSPRYKIIEKRQSVAFWCNPISGHATLYWYQQILGQGPKLLIQFQNNGVVDDSQLPKDRFSAERLKGVDSTLKIQPAKLEDSAVYLCASSLGLAGARETQYFGPGTRLLVL.

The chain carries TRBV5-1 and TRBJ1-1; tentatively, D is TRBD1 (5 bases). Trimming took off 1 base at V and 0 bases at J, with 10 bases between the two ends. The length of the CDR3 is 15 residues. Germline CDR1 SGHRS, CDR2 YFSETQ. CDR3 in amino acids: CASSLRGGMNTEAFF. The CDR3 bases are TGCGCCAGCAGCTTGAGGGGCGGGATGAACACTGAAGCTTTCTTT.

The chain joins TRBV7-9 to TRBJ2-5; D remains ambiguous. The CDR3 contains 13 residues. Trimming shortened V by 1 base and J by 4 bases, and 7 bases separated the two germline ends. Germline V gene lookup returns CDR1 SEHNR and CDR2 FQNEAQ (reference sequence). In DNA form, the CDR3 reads TGTGCCAGCAGCTTAGGGTCCGGAGAGACCCAGTACTTC. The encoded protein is CASSLGSGETQYF.

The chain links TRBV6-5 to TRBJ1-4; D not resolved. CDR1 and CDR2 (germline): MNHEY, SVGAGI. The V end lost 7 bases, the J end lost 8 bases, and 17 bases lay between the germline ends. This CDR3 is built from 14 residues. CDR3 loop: CASKLGNSGEKLFF. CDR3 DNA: TGTGCCAGCAAATTAGGAAATTCTGGGGAAAAACTGTTTTTT.